Below, 2 T cell receptor beta chains from the same sample are listed, as sequenced in a study of blood T cell repertoires in COVID-19. This table comes from immunoSEQ multiplex PCR, and its TCRdb copy is limited to in-frame clones, with some not included. The sample carries roughly 140,000 clones, roughly 80% recorded once. The sample taken for sequencing was peripheral blood. The receptor source for this set is a man aged 60 to 69 with acute or convalescent COVID-19.

The sample holds one count of this clone. The chain couples TRBV4-3 to TRBJ1-1; 8 bases line up with TRBD1. Germline V gene sequence: CDR1 LGHNA, CDR2 YSLEER. This CDR3 region has 14 residues. V shed 0 bases and J 4 bases; nucleotides not matched to a gene: 1. The CDR3 here is CASSQDTGGTEAFF. The CDR3 DNA follows: TGCGCCAGCAGCCAAGATACAGGGGGCACTGAAGCTTTCTTT.

The V and J genes are TRBV6-5 and TRBJ1-3; TRBD1 matches 9 bases. The CDR3 totals 14 residues. V lost 6 bases to trimming and J lost 7 bases; unmatched junction nucleotides: 7. CDR1 is MNHEY and CDR2 is SVGAGI in the germline V gene. In nucleotides, the CDR3 is TGTGCCAGCAGGATGGACAGGGGAGGCAACACCATATATTTT. Amino acid sequence: CASRMDRGGNTIYF.